This T cell receptor beta chain was documented in a study of T cell responses to AZD1222 COVID-19 vaccine. The study's findings and limits: In a largely white British group with more females than males, clonal diversity was possibly underestimated. In all cases, repertoires were sampled only after the peak T cell response. Elevations in Spike-specific TCR breadth and depth followed administration of two AZD1222 doses. Baseline testing showed seropositivity in only a handful of AZD1222 recipients.

The V gene lost 1 base and the J gene lost 0 bases, with 10 bases spanning the gap. The CDR3 has 16 amino acids. Germline CDR1 LGHDT, CDR2 YNNKEL (reference sequence). Remarks on this clone: Antigen unknown.

Sequencing used immunoSEQ multiplex PCR; TCRdb keeps in-frame clones, though not all of them. The data show under 100,000 clones, 80% to 90% seen once. The sequencing used peripheral blood, collected 28 days after the second AZD1222 dose. The clonotype originates from an adult who received the AZD1222 COVID-19 vaccine. V is TRBV3-1 (or the pseudogene TRBV3-2) and J is TRBJ1-5; D unresolved. CDR3 amino acids: CASSQGSGYSNQPQHF. CDR3 bases: TGTGCCAGCAGCCAAGGGTCAGGATATAGCAATCAGCCCCAGCATTTT.